This T cell receptor beta chain appears in the sequencing data of a study of T cells in Graves' hyperthyroidism and ophthalmopathy. Findings of the study overall: A model built on 13 V-J features separated ophthalmopathy from stable hyperthyroidism. A median around 5.9 months before onset, the model predicted ophthalmopathy.

It was RNA transcripts that yielded the amplified TCR beta CDR3 regions. First-round RT-PCR with HTBI primers amplified the TCR CDR3 region. TCRdb reanalysed the multiplex PCR reads using MiXCR and keeps one entry per CDR3 protein. This sample has about 160,000 distinct CDR3 sequences, with 9.4% found just once. Uncontrolled infection, other autoimmune disease, pregnancy or lactation disqualified patients from enrolment. Drawn at first hyperthyroidism diagnosis, the blood sample preceded any ophthalmopathy symptoms. This clonotype was seen a few times. Its matching antigen is unknown. The sequence was obtained from a young woman with Graves' hyperthyroidism that later progressed to Graves' ophthalmopathy. Source material: blood.

CDR3 protein: CASSLGRSEQYF. The CDR3 nucleotides read TGTGCCAGCAGCTTGGGCCGCAGCGAGCAGTACTTC. V gene TRBV5-6 combines with J gene TRBJ2-7; unclear D gene. V was trimmed by 0 bases and J by 6 bases, leaving 7 bases between them. The CDR3 spans 12 residues. Germline V gives CDR1 SGHDT, CDR2 YYEEEE.